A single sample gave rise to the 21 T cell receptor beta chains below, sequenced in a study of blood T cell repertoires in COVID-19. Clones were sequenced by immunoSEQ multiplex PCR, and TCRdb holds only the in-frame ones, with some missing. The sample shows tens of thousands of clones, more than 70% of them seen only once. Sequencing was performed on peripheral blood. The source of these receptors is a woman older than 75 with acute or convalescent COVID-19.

The chain's CDR3 is CASSHTIGGQETQYF. CDR3 DNA: TGTGCCAGCAGCCATACTATCGGGGGGCAAGAGACCCAGTACTTC. This chain uses TRBV7-2 with TRBJ2-5; TRBD2 matches at 7 bases. There are 15 residues in the CDR3. The junction had 8 bases not matched to a gene; V was cut back by 5 bases and J by 2 bases. Germline CDR1 is SGHTA and CDR2 is FQGNSA.

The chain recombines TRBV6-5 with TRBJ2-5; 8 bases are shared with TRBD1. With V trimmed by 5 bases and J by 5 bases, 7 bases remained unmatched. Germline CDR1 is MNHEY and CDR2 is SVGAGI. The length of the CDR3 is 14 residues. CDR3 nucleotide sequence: TGTGCCAGCAGTCCAAGGGACAGGTGGGAGACCCAGTACTTC. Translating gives CASSPRDRWETQYF.

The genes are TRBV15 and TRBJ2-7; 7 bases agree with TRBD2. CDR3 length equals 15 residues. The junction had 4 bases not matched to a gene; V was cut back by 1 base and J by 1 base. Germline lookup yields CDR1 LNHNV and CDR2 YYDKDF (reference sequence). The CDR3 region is CATSRGGGVSYEQYF. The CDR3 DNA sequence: TGTGCCACCAGCAGAGGTGGGGGGGTATCCTACGAGCAGTACTTC.

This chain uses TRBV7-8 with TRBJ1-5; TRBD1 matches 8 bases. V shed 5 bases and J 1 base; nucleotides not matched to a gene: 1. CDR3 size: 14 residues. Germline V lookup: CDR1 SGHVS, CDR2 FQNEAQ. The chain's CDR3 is CASSRQGSNQPQHF. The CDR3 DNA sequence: TGTGCCAGCAGCCGACAGGGGAGCAATCAGCCCCAGCATTTT.

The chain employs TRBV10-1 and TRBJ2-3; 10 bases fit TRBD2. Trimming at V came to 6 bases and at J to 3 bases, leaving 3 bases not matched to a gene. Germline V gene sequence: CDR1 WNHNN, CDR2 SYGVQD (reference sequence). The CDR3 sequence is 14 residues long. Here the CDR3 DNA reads TGCGCCAGCAGCCTAGCGGGAGTGACAGATACGCAGTATTTT. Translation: CASSLAGVTDTQYF.

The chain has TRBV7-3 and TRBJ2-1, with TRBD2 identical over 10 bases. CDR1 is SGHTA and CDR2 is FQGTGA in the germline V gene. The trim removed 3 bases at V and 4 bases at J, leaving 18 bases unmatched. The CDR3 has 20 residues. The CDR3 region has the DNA TGTGCCAGCAGCTTCGGGTCGCGTCGGGCACTAGCGGGAACATACAATGAGCAGTTCTTC. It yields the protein CASSFGSRRALAGTYNEQFF. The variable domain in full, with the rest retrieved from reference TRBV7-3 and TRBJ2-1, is GAGVSQTPSNKVTEKGKYVELRCDPISGHTALYWYRQSLGQGPEFLIYFQGTGAADDSGLPNDRFFAVRPEGSVSTLKIQRTERGDSAVYLCASSFGSRRALAGTYNEQFFGPGTRLTVL.

In DNA form, the CDR3 reads TGTGCCAGCAGTTTAATGACCAGCCGGGGCACTGAAGCTTTCTTT. It yields the protein CASSLMTSRGTEAFF. The V call is TRBV2, the J call TRBJ1-1; D gene unclear. The CDR3 is 15 residues long. CDR1 is SNHLY and CDR2 is FYNNEI in the germline V gene. The V end lost 5 bases, the J end lost 4 bases, and 17 bases lay between the germline ends.

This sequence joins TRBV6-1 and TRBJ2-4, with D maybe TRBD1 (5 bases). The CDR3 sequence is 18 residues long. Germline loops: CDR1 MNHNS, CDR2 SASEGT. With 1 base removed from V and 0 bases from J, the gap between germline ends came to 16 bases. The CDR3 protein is CASSEGSLTAKAKNIQYF. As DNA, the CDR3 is TGTGCCAGCAGTGAAGGGTCGTTGACAGCTAAAGCCAAAAACATTCAGTACTTC.

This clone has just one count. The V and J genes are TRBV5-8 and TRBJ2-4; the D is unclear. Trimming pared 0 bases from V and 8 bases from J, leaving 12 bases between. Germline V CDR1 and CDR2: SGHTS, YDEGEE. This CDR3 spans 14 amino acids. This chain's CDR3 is CASSLGGSSDIQYF. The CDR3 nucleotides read TGTGCCAGCAGCTTGGGCGGCAGTTCAGACATTCAGTACTTC.

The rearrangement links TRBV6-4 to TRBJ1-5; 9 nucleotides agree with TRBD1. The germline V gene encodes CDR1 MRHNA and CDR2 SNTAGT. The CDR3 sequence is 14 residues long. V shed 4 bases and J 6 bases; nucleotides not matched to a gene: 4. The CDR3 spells CASSAGTGLQPQHF. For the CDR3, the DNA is TGTGCCAGCAGTGCCGGGACAGGGCTTCAGCCCCAGCATTTT.

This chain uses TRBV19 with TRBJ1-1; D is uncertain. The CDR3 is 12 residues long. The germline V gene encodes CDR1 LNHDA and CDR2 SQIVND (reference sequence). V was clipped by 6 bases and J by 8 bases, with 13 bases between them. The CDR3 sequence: CASSTLMMEAFF. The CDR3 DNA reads TGTGCCAGTAGCACTCTGATGATGGAAGCTTTCTTT.

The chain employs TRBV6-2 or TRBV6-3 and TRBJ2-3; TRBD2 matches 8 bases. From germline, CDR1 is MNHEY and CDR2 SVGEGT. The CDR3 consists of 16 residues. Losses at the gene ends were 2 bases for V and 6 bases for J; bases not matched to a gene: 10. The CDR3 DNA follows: TGTGCCAGCAGTTACAGAGCGGGGGTAGGGTCCGATACGCAGTATTTT. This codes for CASSYRAGVGSDTQYF.

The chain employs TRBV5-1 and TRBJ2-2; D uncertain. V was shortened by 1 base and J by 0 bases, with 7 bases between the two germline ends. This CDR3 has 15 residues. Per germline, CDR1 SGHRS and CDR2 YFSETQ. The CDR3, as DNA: TGCGCCAGCAGCTTGATGACTTCGAACACCGGGGAGCTGTTTTTT. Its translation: CASSLMTSNTGELFF.

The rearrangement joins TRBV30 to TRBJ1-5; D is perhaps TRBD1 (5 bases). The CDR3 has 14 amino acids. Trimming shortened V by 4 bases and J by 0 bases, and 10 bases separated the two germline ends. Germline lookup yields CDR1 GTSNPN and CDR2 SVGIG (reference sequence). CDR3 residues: CAWTRGDSNQPQHF. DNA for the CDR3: TGTGCCTGGACCCGGGGGGATAGCAATCAGCCCCAGCATTTT.

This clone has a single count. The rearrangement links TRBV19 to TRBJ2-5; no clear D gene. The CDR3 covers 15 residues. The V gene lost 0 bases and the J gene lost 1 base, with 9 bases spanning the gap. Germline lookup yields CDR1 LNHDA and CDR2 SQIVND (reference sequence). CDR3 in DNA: TGTGCCAGTAGTATAGATCCAGCGCCCCAAGAGACCCAGTACTTC. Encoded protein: CASSIDPAPQETQYF.

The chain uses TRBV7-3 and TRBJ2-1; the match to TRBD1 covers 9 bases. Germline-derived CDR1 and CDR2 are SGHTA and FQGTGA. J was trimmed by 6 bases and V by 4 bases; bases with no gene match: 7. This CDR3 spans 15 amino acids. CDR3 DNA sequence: TGTGCCAGCAGCTCCAATACAGGGGGCGGCAATGAGCAGTTCTTC. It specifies CASSSNTGGGNEQFF.

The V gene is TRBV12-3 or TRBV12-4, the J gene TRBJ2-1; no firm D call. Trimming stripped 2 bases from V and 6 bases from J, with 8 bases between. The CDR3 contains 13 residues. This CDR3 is CASSLNPGNEQFF. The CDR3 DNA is TGTGCCAGCAGTTTAAACCCGGGCAATGAGCAGTTCTTC.

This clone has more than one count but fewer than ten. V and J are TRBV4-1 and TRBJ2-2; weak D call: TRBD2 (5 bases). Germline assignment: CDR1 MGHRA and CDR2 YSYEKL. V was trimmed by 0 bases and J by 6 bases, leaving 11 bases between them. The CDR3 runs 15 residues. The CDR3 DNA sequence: TGCGCCAGCAGCCAAGAAGGGAGCGGAGCCGGGGAGCTGTTTTTT. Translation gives CASSQEGSGAGELFF.

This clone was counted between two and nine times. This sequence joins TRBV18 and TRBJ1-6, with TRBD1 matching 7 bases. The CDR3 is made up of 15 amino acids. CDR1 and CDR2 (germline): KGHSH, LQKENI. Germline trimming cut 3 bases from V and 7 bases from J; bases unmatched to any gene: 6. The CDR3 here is CASSPNRGMNSPLHF. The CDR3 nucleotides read TGTGCCAGCTCACCGAACAGGGGAATGAATTCACCCCTCCACTTT.

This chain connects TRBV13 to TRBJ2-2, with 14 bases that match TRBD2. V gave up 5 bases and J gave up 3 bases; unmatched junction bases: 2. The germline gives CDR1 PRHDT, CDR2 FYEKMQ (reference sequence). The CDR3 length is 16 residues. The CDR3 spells CASSAGLAGDTGELFF. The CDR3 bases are TGTGCCAGCAGCGCGGGACTAGCGGGGGACACCGGGGAGCTGTTTTTT. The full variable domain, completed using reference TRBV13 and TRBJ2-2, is AAGVIQSPRHLIKEKRETATLKCYPIPRHDTVYWYQQGPGQDPQFLISFYEKMQSDKGSIPDRFSAQQFSDYHSELNMSSLELGDSALYFCASSAGLAGDTGELFFGEGSRLTVL.

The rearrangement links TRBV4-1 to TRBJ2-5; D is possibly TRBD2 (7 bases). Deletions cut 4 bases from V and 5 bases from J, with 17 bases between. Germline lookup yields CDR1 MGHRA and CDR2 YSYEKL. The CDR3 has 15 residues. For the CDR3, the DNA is TGCGCCAGCAGCCTAAAGCAAGGGGGAGGGGAGACCCAGTACTTC. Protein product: CASSLKQGGGETQYF.